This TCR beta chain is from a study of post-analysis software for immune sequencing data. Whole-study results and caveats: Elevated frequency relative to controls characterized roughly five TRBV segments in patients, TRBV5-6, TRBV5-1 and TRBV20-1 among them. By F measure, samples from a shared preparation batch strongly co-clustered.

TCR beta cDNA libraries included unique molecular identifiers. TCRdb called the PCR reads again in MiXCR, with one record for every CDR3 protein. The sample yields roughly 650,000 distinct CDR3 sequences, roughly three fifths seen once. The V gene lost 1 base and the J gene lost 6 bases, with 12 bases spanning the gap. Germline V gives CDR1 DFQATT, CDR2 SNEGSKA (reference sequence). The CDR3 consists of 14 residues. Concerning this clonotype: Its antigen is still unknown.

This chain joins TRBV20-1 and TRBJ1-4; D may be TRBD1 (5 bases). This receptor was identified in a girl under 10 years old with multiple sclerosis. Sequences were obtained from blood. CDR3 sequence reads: CSARVQGAYEKLFF. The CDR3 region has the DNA TGCAGTGCTAGAGTTCAAGGGGCTTATGAAAAACTGTTTTTT.